The 13 T cell receptor beta chains below come from one sample, sequenced in a study of cytomegalovirus exposure and HLA in healthy donors. It was with 60 Vbeta and 13 Jbeta primers that the PCR ran. Sequencing was performed with immunoSEQ multiplex PCR; in TCRdb, only in-frame clones are kept and a portion is missing. This sample carries about 52,000 clones, around 70% of them seen once, and the ten largest clones take more than 9%. The material sequenced was PBMCs. The receptors were sampled from a woman aged 45-59 years in good health and CMV-seronegative.

This clone was counted only a few times. The chain uses TRBV25-1 and TRBJ2-3, with 9 bases fitting TRBD1. V trimming: 3 bases; J trimming: 2 bases; junction bases outside the gene matches: 6. CDR1 and CDR2 (germline): MGHDK, SYGVNS. CDR3 size: 16 residues. The CDR3: CASSDSGQGYTDTQYF. DNA for the CDR3: TGTGCCAGCAGTGATTCGGGACAGGGATACACAGATACGCAGTATTTT.

On this clone: The junction shows a germline mismatch at one end, possibly a read error. The chain carries TRBV10-3 and TRBJ1-4; D is ambiguous. Per the germline V gene, CDR1 is ENHRY and CDR2 is SYGVKD. This CDR3 has 15 amino acids. DNA of the CDR3: TGTGCCATCACTGAGTTTGACGGAGTTAATGAAAAACTGTTTTTT. Its translation: CAITEFDGVNEKLFF.

This clone has more than one count but fewer than ten. The V and J genes are TRBV5-4 and TRBJ1-2, with 8 bases matching TRBD1. Germline values: CDR1 SGHNT, CDR2 YYREEE (reference sequence). The CDR3 totals 15 residues. The trim removed 3 bases at V and 3 bases at J, leaving 7 bases unmatched. Here the CDR3 DNA reads TGTGCCAGCAGCTCATCAGGGGGCGCAGACTATGGCTACACCTTC. Its translation is CASSSSGGADYGYTF.

The CDR3 region is CASTTGFSYEQYF. The CDR3 bases are TGTGCCAGTACTACGGGGTTCTCCTACGAGCAGTACTTC. V and J are TRBV28 and TRBJ2-7, with a tentative D call TRBD2 (5 bases). V lost 9 bases, J lost 0 bases, and 12 bases lay in between. This CDR3 contains 13 residues. CDR1 is MDHEN, CDR2 SYDVKM, per germline.

This clone was seen more than once but under ten times. This sequence joins TRBV30 and TRBJ2-2; D remains ambiguous. From germline, CDR1 is GTSNPN and CDR2 SVGIG (reference sequence). V shed 2 bases and J shed 7 bases, with 11 bases lying between them. CDR3 length equals 13 residues. CDR3 protein: CAWSSREYGELFF. DNA for the CDR3: TGTGCCTGGAGTTCCCGAGAGTACGGGGAGCTGTTTTTT.

This clone is medium-sized in the sample. V and J are TRBV19 and TRBJ2-1; D is ambiguous. Germline loops: CDR1 LNHDA, CDR2 SQIVND (reference sequence). There are 13 residues in the CDR3. V shed 6 bases and J shed 6 bases, with 12 bases lying between them. DNA for the CDR3: TGTGCCAGTAGCTCCTCCCCCAGCAATGAGCAGTTCTTC. Translating it yields CASSSSPSNEQFF.

The rearrangement joins TRBV29-1 to TRBJ1-1; 8 nucleotides line up with TRBD1. Trimming removed 0 bases from V and 8 bases from J; junction bases left unmatched: 8. Per the germline V gene, CDR1 is SQVTM and CDR2 is ANQGSEA. The CDR3 sequence is 14 residues long. The CDR3, as DNA: TGCAGCGTTGAAGACCCTGCCCGGACAGGGGAAGCTTTCTTT. Translated, it gives CSVEDPARTGEAFF. Full variable domain (remainder filled in from reference TRBV29-1 and TRBJ1-1): SAVISQKPSRDICQRGTSLTIQCQVDSQVTMMFWYRQQPGQSLTLIATANQGSEATYESGFVIDKFPISRPNLTFSTLTVSNMSPEDSSIYLCSVEDPARTGEAFFGQGTRLTVV.

V gene TRBV4-3 combines with J gene TRBJ2-1, with 11 bases matching TRBD1. There are 17 residues in the CDR3. Germline CDR1 is LGHNA and CDR2 is YSLEER. V dropped 1 base and J dropped 4; count of bases not matched to a gene: 6. CDR3 protein: CASSQGSGTGGYNEQFF. The DNA of the CDR3 is TGCGCCAGCAGCCAAGGTTCGGGGACAGGGGGTTACAATGAGCAGTTCTTC.

In its sample, this clone ranks as large (0.1 to 1%). The V and J genes are TRBV7-3 and TRBJ2-3; D gene uncertain. Germline V CDR1 and CDR2: SGHTA, FQGTGA. The germline V and J ends were trimmed by 2 bases and 3 bases, with 12 bases remaining between them. CDR3 length: 15 amino acids. CDR3 nucleotides: TGTGCCAGCAGCTTACAGCCGGCCGGGACAGATACGCAGTATTTT. This sequence encodes CASSLQPAGTDTQYF. Together with reference TRBV7-3 and TRBJ2-3, the CDR3 gives the full variable domain: GAGVSQTPSNKVTEKGKYVELRCDPISGHTALYWYRQSLGQGPEFLIYFQGTGAADDSGLPNDRFFAVRPEGSVSTLKIQRTERGDSAVYLCASSLQPAGTDTQYFGPGTRLTVL.

V is TRBV4-3 and J is TRBJ2-6; D may be TRBD1 (6 bases). V dropped 4 bases and J dropped 0 bases, with 22 bases sitting between them. This CDR3 is built from 20 residues. Germline V gene sequence: CDR1 LGHNA, CDR2 YSLEER. The CDR3 nucleotides read TGCGCCAGCAGCCGGTACCTGTCACAGGGAACCCCCTCTGGGGCCAACGTCCTGACTTTC. Its protein is CASSRYLSQGTPSGANVLTF.

This chain connects TRBV11-2 to TRBJ1-2; no clear D. Looked up from germline, CDR1 is SGHAT and CDR2 is FQNNGV. Trimming took 4 bases from V and 6 from J, leaving 18 bases between them. This CDR3 contains 15 residues. The CDR3 coding sequence is TGTGCCAGCAGCTCCAGAGGTCCGTTGACGAATGGCTACACCTTC. It specifies CASSSRGPLTNGYTF. The complete variable domain, with remaining parts taken from reference TRBV11-2 and TRBJ1-2, reads EAGVAQSPRYKIIEKRQSVAFWCNPISGHATLYWYQQILGQGPKLLIQFQNNGVVDDSQLPKDRFSAERLKGVDSTLKIQPAKLEDSAVYLCASSSRGPLTNGYTFGSGTRLTVV.

The chain recombines TRBV10-3 with TRBJ1-6; 8 nucleotides align to TRBD1. The V gene end was trimmed by 5 bases and the J gene end by 11 bases; junction bases not matched to a gene: 2. Germline CDR1 ENHRY, CDR2 SYGVKD. The CDR3 length is 12 residues. CDR3 sequence (DNA): TGTGCCATCAGTCTACAGGGGGCACCCCTCCACTTT. As protein: CAISLQGAPLHF.

This clone was seen only a few times. The rearrangement uses TRBV7-6 and TRBJ2-3; D gene unclear. CDR1 and CDR2 (germline): SGHVS, FNYEAQ. CDR3 length: 14 amino acids. The V gene lost 2 bases and the J gene lost 5 bases, with 11 bases spanning the gap. CDR3 region: CASSLSGSKDTQYF. The CDR3 DNA reads TGTGCCAGCAGCTTATCCGGGTCTAAAGATACGCAGTATTTT.